One and the same sample provided the 20 T cell receptor beta chains below, sequenced in a study of stem cell transplantation in POMP-related autoinflammatory disease. Profiled with immunoSEQ multiplex PCR; TCRdb holds only in-frame clones, not every one. The table shows approximately 1,000 clones, with about 70% occurring only once. Sequenced input: CD8+ T cells from PBMCs. The source is a human donor in good health.

The chain links TRBV7-3 to TRBJ2-2, with 10 nucleotides matching TRBD2. V shed 5 bases, J shed 3 bases, and the junction held 15 bases outside the gene matches. The length of the CDR3 is 19 residues. Germline CDR1 is SGHTA and CDR2 is FQGTGA. CDR3 protein: CASSPARVAGGSYTGELFF. CDR3 DNA: TGTGCCAGCAGCCCCGCGAGGGTAGCGGGGGGTAGCTACACCGGGGAGCTGTTTTTT.

This clone has only a few counts. The rearrangement joins TRBV30 to TRBJ1-1, with TRBD1 as a possible D gene (5 bases). Germline values: CDR1 GTSNPN, CDR2 SVGIG (reference sequence). V was shortened by 0 bases and J by 6 bases, with 17 bases between the two germline ends. This CDR3 is 15 amino acids long. CDR3 DNA sequence: TGTGCCTGGAGTGTACAAAAGGGGAGGATTCCTGAAGCTTTCTTT. This translates into CAWSVQKGRIPEAFF.

This clone appeared a few times. The V gene is TRBV5-5, the J gene TRBJ2-7; D ambiguous. CDR1 and CDR2 from the germline V gene are SGHKS and YYEKEE (reference sequence). V was cut by 3 bases and J by 0 bases, with 16 bases left in between. This CDR3 has 16 residues. CDR3 sequence: CASSSLMQAASYEQYF. The CDR3 DNA reads TGTGCCAGCAGCTCCCTCATGCAGGCAGCCTCCTACGAGCAGTACTTC.

For the CDR3, the DNA is TGTGCCAGCAGCTTAGGGACTAGCGGGAGGGCCCGGGTCTCGAGGTATTTT. This gives the protein CASSLGTSGRARVSRYF. The V call is TRBV7-9, the J call TRBJ2-3; 15 positions match TRBD2. Germline values: CDR1 SEHNR, CDR2 FQNEAQ (reference sequence). With V trimmed by 1 base and J by 14 bases, 13 bases remained unmatched. The length of the CDR3 is 17 residues. Variable domain in full (rest from reference TRBV7-9 and TRBJ2-3): DTGVSQNPRHKITKRGQNVTFRCDPISEHNRLYWYRQTLGQGPEFLTYFQNEAQLEKSRLLSDRFSAERPKGSFSTLEIQRTEQGDSAMYLCASSLGTSGRARVSRYFGPGTRLTVL.

The chain links TRBV19 to TRBJ1-1; D remains ambiguous. The V end was cut by 3 bases, the J end by 1 base, with 9 bases between. The CDR3 is 14 amino acids. The germline gives CDR1 LNHDA, CDR2 SQIVND (reference sequence). CDR3 protein: CASSILPGNTEAFF. The CDR3 coding sequence is TGTGCCAGTAGTATTCTACCGGGGAACACTGAAGCTTTCTTT.

The chain employs TRBV6-1 and TRBJ2-3, with no clear D. The CDR3 consists of 14 residues. CDR1 is MNHNS, CDR2 SASEGT, per germline. V gave up 3 bases and J gave up 1 base, with 8 bases separating them. DNA for the CDR3: TGTGCCAGCAGTGACGCCCCTGGCACAGATACGCAGTATTTT. This translates into CASSDAPGTDTQYF.

The rearrangement links TRBV27 to TRBJ2-2; D is unclear. Trimming stripped 2 bases from V and 8 bases from J, with 18 bases between. Germline V gives CDR1 MNHEY, CDR2 SMNVEV (reference sequence). CDR3 length: 16 residues. The CDR3 nucleotides read TGTGCCAGCAGTTTACGTGGACGGGCCCCCGGAGGGGAGCTGTTTTTT. Its protein is CASSLRGRAPGGELFF.

The V and J genes are TRBV14 and TRBJ1-3, with 8 bases matching TRBD1. Germline V CDR1 and CDR2: SGHDN, FVKESK. The length of the CDR3 is 14 residues. The junction had 3 bases not matched to a gene; V was cut back by 0 bases and J by 8 bases. CDR3 sequence (DNA): TGTGCCAGCAGCCAAGAGTACAGGGGGGACACCATATATTTT. This encodes CASSQEYRGDTIYF.

The CDR3 sequence: CASSSPWGGGFTEQYF. The CDR3 coding sequence is TGTGCCAGCAGCTCCCCTTGGGGAGGGGGGTTTACCGAGCAGTACTTC. V usage is TRBV7-9 and J usage is TRBJ2-5; perhaps TRBD2 as D (7 bases). The DNA end is more similar to TRBJ2-7, so the J call may be wrong. CDR1 and CDR2 from the germline V gene are SEHNR and FQNEAQ (reference sequence). There are 16 residues in the CDR3.

The rearrangement joins TRBV7-9 to TRBJ2-3, with D possibly TRBD2 on 6 matching bases. Deletions cut 5 bases from V and 1 base from J, with 13 bases between. The CDR3 runs 15 residues. Germline-derived CDR1 and CDR2 are SEHNR and FQNEAQ (reference sequence). The CDR3, as DNA: TGTGCCAGCAGCCAGACTAGACTCCGCACAGATACGCAGTATTTT. It codes for CASSQTRLRTDTQYF. The variable domain in full, completed from reference TRBV7-9 and TRBJ2-3, reads DTGVSQNPRHKITKRGQNVTFRCDPISEHNRLYWYRQTLGQGPEFLTYFQNEAQLEKSRLLSDRFSAERPKGSFSTLEIQRTEQGDSAMYLCASSQTRLRTDTQYFGPGTRLTVL.

The rearrangement links TRBV4-2 to TRBJ2-2; D uncertain. V gave up 1 base and J gave up 3 bases, with 6 bases separating them. CDR1 and CDR2 (germline): LGHNA, YNFKEQ. The CDR3 spans 14 residues. CDR3 loop: CASSQGMDTGELFF. CDR3 bases: TGTGCCAGCAGCCAAGGAATGGACACCGGGGAGCTGTTTTTT.

This clone was counted a single time. The rearrangement uses TRBV11-2 and TRBJ1-4; the D gene is possibly TRBD1 (5 bases). The length of the CDR3 is 15 residues. The germline V gene has CDR1 SGHAT and CDR2 FQNNGV. V was cut by 3 bases and J by 0 bases, with 8 bases left in between. The CDR3 reads CASSLTAATNEKLFF. The CDR3 region has the DNA TGTGCCAGCAGCTTGACAGCTGCAACTAATGAAAAACTGTTTTTT.

The chain employs TRBV28 and TRBJ2-3; D tentatively fits TRBD1 or TRBD2 (5 bases each). V was pared by 5 bases and J by 2 bases, with 17 bases between. The length of the CDR3 is 16 residues. Per germline, CDR1 MDHEN and CDR2 SYDVKM. Here the CDR3 DNA reads TGTGCCAGCAGTCCACAAATGGGACCTGTCACAGATACGCAGTATTTT. This sequence encodes CASSPQMGPVTDTQYF.

V is TRBV11-2 and J is TRBJ2-7; D may be TRBD2 (6 bases). This CDR3 is 15 amino acids long. The V end lost 4 bases, the J end lost 3 bases, and 16 bases lay between the germline ends. Germline assignment: CDR1 SGHAT and CDR2 FQNNGV. Written as DNA, the CDR3 is TGTGCCAGCAGCTCCCTACGCGGTAGCGGCTACGAGCAGTACTTC. It is translated as CASSSLRGSGYEQYF.

This clone was counted once. The CDR3 here is CASSDEGSTDTQYF. The CDR3, as DNA: TGTGCCAGCAGTGACGAGGGGAGTACAGATACGCAGTATTTT. V usage is TRBV6-4 and J usage is TRBJ2-3, with D tentatively TRBD1 or TRBD2 (5 bases each). This CDR3 has 14 residues. V was trimmed by 2 bases and J by 3 bases, leaving 9 bases between them. The germline CDR1 and CDR2 sequences are MRHNA and SNTAGT.

The chain combines TRBV27 with TRBJ1-1; TRBD1 is a possible D gene (5 bases). CDR3 length equals 14 residues. Trimming left V 8 bases short and J 1 base short, with 14 bases between. Germline CDR1 is MNHEY and CDR2 is SMNVEV (reference sequence). CDR3 nucleotide sequence: TGTGCCAGCGGCCCCCGAGGGGCGAACACTGAAGCTTTCTTT. Its protein is CASGPRGANTEAFF.

J is TRBJ1-5 and V is TRBV4-2; no reliable D call. This CDR3 comprises 16 residues. Germline assignment: CDR1 LGHNA and CDR2 YNFKEQ. V shed 0 bases and J shed 3 bases, with 12 bases lying between them. The CDR3 region is CASSQEEALDNQPQHF. The CDR3 DNA is TGTGCCAGCAGCCAAGAAGAAGCCCTTGACAATCAGCCCCAGCATTTT.

This clone has more than one count but fewer than ten. V usage is TRBV4-3 and J usage is TRBJ1-5; D is unresolved. Germline-derived CDR1 and CDR2 are LGHNA and YSLEER. There are 13 residues in the CDR3. Trimming shortened V by 8 bases and J by 3 bases, and 11 bases separated the two germline ends. The CDR3 loop is CASGLGFNQPQHF. CDR3 DNA sequence: TGCGCCAGCGGCCTCGGTTTCAATCAGCCCCAGCATTTT.

V usage is TRBV27 and J usage is TRBJ1-5; D gene ambiguous. The germline V and J ends were trimmed by 3 bases and 2 bases, with 5 bases remaining between them. From germline, CDR1 is MNHEY and CDR2 SMNVEV (reference sequence). CDR3 length: 13 amino acids. The CDR3 nucleotides are TGTGCCAGCAGTTTCGGTCGCAATCAGCCCCAGCATTTT. It specifies CASSFGRNQPQHF.

The rearrangement links TRBV7-2 to TRBJ1-1; the D gene is possibly TRBD1 (6 bases). Germline CDR1 reads SGHTA; CDR2 reads FQGNSA. The germline V and J ends were trimmed by 0 bases and 8 bases, with 13 bases remaining between them. The CDR3 sequence is 14 residues long. CDR3 DNA sequence: TGTGCCAGCAGCTTAGCTGTCAGGGGCGCCGAAGCTTTCTTT. It is translated as CASSLAVRGAEAFF.